These 2 T cell receptor beta chains originate from one sample sequenced in a study of cytomegalovirus exposure and HLA in healthy donors. 13 Jbeta primers and 60 Vbeta primers were used for the PCR. Profiling relied on immunoSEQ multiplex PCR, and the TCRdb table lists in-frame clones only, not all of them. Of 100,000 to 150,000 clones detected, less than 85% appear once; the ten largest clones hold roughly 1.2%. The specimen was PBMCs. The receptor source for this set is a female donor in good health and CMV-seronegative.

The rearrangement uses TRBV5-1 and TRBJ2-7; TRBD2 aligns across 12 bases. V trimming: 3 bases; J trimming: 2 bases; junction bases outside the gene matches: 6. The CDR3 runs 16 residues. The germline V gene encodes CDR1 SGHRS and CDR2 YFSETQ. The CDR3 bases are TGCGCCAGCAGCTCCGGAGCTAGCGGGGGGGCCTACGAGCAGTACTTC. Translated: CASSSGASGGAYEQYF. The variable domain in full, with the rest retrieved from reference TRBV5-1 and TRBJ2-7, is KAGVTQTPRYLIKTRGQQVTLSCSPISGHRSVSWYQQTPGQGLQFLFEYFSETQRNKGNFPGRFSGRQFSNSRSEMNVSTLELGDSALYLCASSSGASGGAYEQYFGPGTRLTVT.

The chain is built from TRBV6-5 and TRBJ1-1, with D tentatively TRBD1 (5 bases). This CDR3 region has 14 residues. CDR1 MNHEY and CDR2 SVGAGI come from the germline V gene. V was trimmed by 6 bases and J by 2 bases, leaving 13 bases between them. CDR3 DNA sequence: TGTGCCAGCAGCGCGGACACTGGAAACACTGAAGCTTTCTTT. Its translation: CASSADTGNTEAFF.